This TCR beta chain was captured by sequencing in a study of vaccination and CD4 T cells after COVID-19. Treatment indicated: roughly 11-day PBMC culture with coronavirus spike peptide pools or control peptides (ViraFEST assay). According to the study, CD4+ T cells from the unexposed donor were gathered ahead of the COVID-19 pandemic (2011-2018). Following expansion of antigen-specific T cells with peptide pools, ViraFEST then sequenced TCRs. The Oncomine TCR Beta short-read assay sequenced DNA from cultured CD4+ T cells. Using its own MiXCR run on the PCR reads, TCRdb lists one record per CDR3 protein. This sample has more than 6,000 distinct CDR3 sequences, with 52% found just once. Study-level findings and limits: Spike mono-reactivity applied to 304 of 307 vaccine-specific clones detected in convalescent patients.

On this clonotype: The antigen is undetermined.

V shed 5 bases, J shed 1 base, and the junction held 7 bases outside the gene matches. Germline CDR1 reads SGHVS; CDR2 reads FQNEAQ. The CDR3 is made up of 17 amino acids. Input material: CD4+ T cells from blood, cultured in vitro. The rearrangement uses TRBV7-8 and TRBJ2-5; 13 nucleotides align to TRBD2. The origin of this receptor is a human donor in good health. The CDR3 protein is CASSPDRLAGGQETQYF. CDR3 sequence (DNA): TGTGCCAGCAGCCCGGATAGACTAGCGGGGGGCCAAGAGACCCAGTACTTC.